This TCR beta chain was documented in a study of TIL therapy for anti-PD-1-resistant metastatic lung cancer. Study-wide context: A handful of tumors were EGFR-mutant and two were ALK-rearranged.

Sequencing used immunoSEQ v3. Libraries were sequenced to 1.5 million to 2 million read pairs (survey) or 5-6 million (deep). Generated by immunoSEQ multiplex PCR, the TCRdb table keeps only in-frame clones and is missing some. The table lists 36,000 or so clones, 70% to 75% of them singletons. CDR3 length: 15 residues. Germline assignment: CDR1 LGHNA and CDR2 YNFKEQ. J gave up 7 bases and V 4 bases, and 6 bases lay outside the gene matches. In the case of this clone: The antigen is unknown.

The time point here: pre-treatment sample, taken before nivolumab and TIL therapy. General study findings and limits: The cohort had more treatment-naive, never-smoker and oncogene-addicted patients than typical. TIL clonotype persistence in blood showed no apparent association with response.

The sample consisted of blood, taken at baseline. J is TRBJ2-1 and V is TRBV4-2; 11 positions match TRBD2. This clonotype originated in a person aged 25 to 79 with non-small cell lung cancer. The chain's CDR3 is CASSPTASGGNEQFF. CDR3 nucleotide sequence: TGTGCCAGCAGCCCCACGGCTAGCGGGGGGAATGAGCAGTTCTTC.